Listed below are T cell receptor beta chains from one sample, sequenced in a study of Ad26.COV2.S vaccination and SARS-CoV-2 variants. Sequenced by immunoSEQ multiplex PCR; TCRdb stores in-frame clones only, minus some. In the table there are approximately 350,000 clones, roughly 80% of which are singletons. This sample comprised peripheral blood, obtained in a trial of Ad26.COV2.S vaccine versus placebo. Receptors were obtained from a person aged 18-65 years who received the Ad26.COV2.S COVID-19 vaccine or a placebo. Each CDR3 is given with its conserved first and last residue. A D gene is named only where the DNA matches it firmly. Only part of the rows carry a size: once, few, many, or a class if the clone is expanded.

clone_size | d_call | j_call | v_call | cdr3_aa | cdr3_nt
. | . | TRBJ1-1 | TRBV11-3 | CASSRGLFGDDLNTEAFF | TGTGCCAGCAGCCGGGGACTCTTCGGGGACGACTTGAACACTGAAGCTTTCTTT
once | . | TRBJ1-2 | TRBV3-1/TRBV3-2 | CASSQGNTGYTF | TGTGCCAGCAGCCAGGGCAATACAGGCTACACCTTC
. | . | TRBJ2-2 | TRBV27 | CASSVRFSVAGELFF | TGTGCCAGCAGCGTCCGGTTTTCGGTGGCCGGGGAGCTGTTTTTT
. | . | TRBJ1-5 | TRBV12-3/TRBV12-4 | CASSWGSNQPQHF | TGTGCCAGCAGTTGGGGGAGCAATCAGCCCCAGCATTTT
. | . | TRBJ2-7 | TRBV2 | CASSGDRAPYEQYF | TGTGCCAGCAGCGGGGATCGGGCCCCCTACGAGCAGTACTTC
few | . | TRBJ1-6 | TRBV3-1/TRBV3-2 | CASSLRTASYSPLHF | TGTGCCAGCAGCCTCAGGACAGCGAGTTATTCACCCCTCCACTTT
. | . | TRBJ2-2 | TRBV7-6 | CASSSLVGELFF | TGTGCCAGCAGCTCACTAGTCGGGGAGCTGTTTTTT
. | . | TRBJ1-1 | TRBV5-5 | CASLLRGEAFF | TGTGCCAGCTTACTCCGGGGTGAAGCTTTCTTT
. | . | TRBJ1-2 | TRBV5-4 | CASSRRPAGYTF | TGTGCCAGCAGCCGCCGACCTGCTGGCTACACCTTC
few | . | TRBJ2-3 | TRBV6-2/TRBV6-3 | CASSYGGPVDTQYF | TGTGCCAGCAGTTACGGGGGGCCAGTGGATACGCAGTATTTT
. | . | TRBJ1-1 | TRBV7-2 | CASSSTYRAGEAFF | TGTGCCAGCAGCTCGACCTACAGGGCAGGTGAAGCTTTCTTT
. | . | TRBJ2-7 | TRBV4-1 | CASSQGYTGGSYEQYF | TGCGCCAGCAGCCAAGGGTATACCGGGGGCTCCTACGAGCAGTACTTC
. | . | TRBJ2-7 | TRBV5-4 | CASSPYEQYF | TGTGCCAGCAGCCCCTACGAGCAGTACTTC
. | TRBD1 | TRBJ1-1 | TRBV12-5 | CASGFWDRGHTEAFF | TGTGCTAGTGGTTTTTGGGACAGGGGGCACACTGAAGCTTTCTTT
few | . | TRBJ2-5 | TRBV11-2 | CASSLGPGEETQYF | TGTGCCAGCAGCTTAGGTCCCGGCGAAGAGACCCAGTACTTC
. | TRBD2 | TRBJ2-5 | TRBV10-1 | CASSPRTSGKETQYF | TGCGCCAGCAGTCCTAGGACTAGCGGGAAAGAGACCCAGTACTTC
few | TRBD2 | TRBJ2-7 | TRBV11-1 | CASSPSGLAADEQYF | TGTGCCAGCAGCCCGTCCGGACTAGCGGCGGACGAGCAGTACTTC
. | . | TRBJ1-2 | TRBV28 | CASRGTKLNYGYTF | TGTGCCAGCAGGGGGACAAAACTGAACTATGGCTACACCTTC
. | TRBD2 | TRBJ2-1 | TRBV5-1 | CASSLNSGGPWDEQFF | TGCGCCAGCAGCTTGAACTCGGGAGGGCCGTGGGATGAGCAGTTCTTC
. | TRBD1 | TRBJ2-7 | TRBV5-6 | CASSFTGQVDEQYF | TGTGCCAGCAGCTTCACTGGACAGGTCGACGAGCAGTACTTC
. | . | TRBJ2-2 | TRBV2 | CASKGSRTGELFF | TGTGCCAGCAAAGGGAGTCGCACCGGGGAGCTGTTTTTT
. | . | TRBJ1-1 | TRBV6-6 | CASFLGDLNTEAFF | TGTGCCAGCTTCCTAGGGGACTTGAACACTGAAGCTTTCTTT
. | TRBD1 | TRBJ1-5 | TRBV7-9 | CASSGTANQPQHF | TGTGCCAGCAGCGGGACAGCTAATCAGCCCCAGCATTTT
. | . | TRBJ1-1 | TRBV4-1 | CASSLRGGAEAFF | TGCGCCAGCAGCCTCCGTGGGGGGGCTGAAGCTTTCTTT
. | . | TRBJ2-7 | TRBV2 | CASSEVRYEQYF | TGTGCCAGCAGTGAGGTCCGGTACGAGCAGTACTTC
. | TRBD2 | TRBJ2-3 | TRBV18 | CASSPLAGRTDTQYF | TGTGCCAGCTCACCGCTAGCGGGCCGCACAGATACGCAGTATTTT
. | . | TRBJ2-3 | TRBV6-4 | CASSVIEGSADTQYF | TGTGCCAGCAGTGTAATAGAAGGGTCGGCGGATACGCAGTATTTT
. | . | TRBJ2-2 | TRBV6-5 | CASSYNRELFF | TGTGCCAGCAGTTATAACCGAGAGCTGTTTTTT
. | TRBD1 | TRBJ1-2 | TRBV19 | CASSIIGQGNYGYTF | TGTGCCAGTAGTATAATTGGACAGGGTAACTATGGCTACACCTTC
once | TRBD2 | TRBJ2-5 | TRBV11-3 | CASRARASGSRETQYF | TGTGCCAGCAGGGCGAGGGCTAGCGGGAGTCGAGAGACCCAGTACTTC
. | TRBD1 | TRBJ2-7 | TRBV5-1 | CASSRPGTGGNEQYF | TGCGCCAGCAGCCGTCCCGGGACAGGGGGCAACGAGCAGTACTTC
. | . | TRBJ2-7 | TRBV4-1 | CASSQADSYEQYF | TGCGCCAGCAGCCAAGCCGACAGCTACGAGCAGTACTTC
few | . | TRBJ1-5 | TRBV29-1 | CSVGVSREQPQHF | TGCAGCGTTGGAGTCAGCCGGGAACAGCCCCAGCATTTT